This TCR beta chain was sequenced during a study of blood T cell repertoires in COVID-19. Background on the study: Acute and convalescent COVID-19 samples came from the United States, Italy and Spain. T cells, B-cell-depleted T cells, or PBMCs supplied cDNA or gDNA.

V was clipped by 0 bases and J by 0 bases; unmatched bases: 9. The CDR3 extends over 18 amino acids. Germline CDR1 SGDLS, CDR2 YYNGEE. Authors' analysis steps: The assay estimated nucleated cells by amplifying reference gene primers. Repertoires were generated with immunoSEQ multiplex PCR, while TCRdb's copy carries only in-frame clones and drops some. The D gene and trimming were derived from the DNA, and the V and J assignments and clone size from that table. Of 80,000 or so clones listed, over 75% are singletons. This chain links TRBV9 with TRBJ2-7, with 10 positions matching TRBD2. This sequence was found in a man older than 75 with acute or convalescent COVID-19. The specimen sequenced was peripheral blood. The CDR3 DNA sequence: TGTGCCAGCAGCGTAGATCTAGCGGGGGAGACCAGCTCCTACGAGCAGTACTTC. Its translation is CASSVDLAGETSSYEQYF.